The 5 T cell receptor beta chains presented below share a single source sample, sequenced in a study of shared clonotypes between healthy human individuals (dated by TCRdb to 2019 to 2021). Library creation used the immunoSEQ multiplex PCR assay. Held by TCRdb, this immuneACCESS table contains in-frame sequences only and omits some clones. Under half of the omission traces to an unresolved V gene where checked; the cause of the rest is unknown. This sample lists about 2.1 million clones; around 95% were detected once. The ten largest clones represent more than 1.5% of the sample. CD8 naive samples were CD45RO-negative cells positively selected for CCR7, giving a CD45RA+CCR7+ population that excluded TemRA cells. The sample taken for sequencing was naive CD8+ T cells from PBMCs. This specimen's cell subset or site label, interpreted: CD45RA+CCR7+. All receptors come from a man younger than 35 in good health. Some clones in this sample may be carry-over from other donors' samples.

This clone was seen only a few times. The J gene is TRBJ1-5, the V gene TRBV6-1, with D uncertain. The V and J ends lost 3 bases and 7 bases respectively, with 13 bases between them. Germline CDR1 and CDR2: MNHNS and SASEGT. This CDR3 spans 14 amino acids. CDR3 DNA sequence: TGTGCCAGCAGTGACCCGGGATGGAACCAGCCCCAGCATTTT. This translates into CASSDPGWNQPQHF.

This rearrangement joins TRBV14 to TRBJ2-3, with 10 positions matching TRBD2. Germline-derived CDR1 and CDR2 are SGHDN and FVKESK. Trimming took 1 base from V and 4 from J; bases not matched to a gene: 8. The CDR3 is 17 residues long. The CDR3 sequence is CASSQVAGGPRADTQYF. CDR3 in DNA: TGTGCCAGCAGCCAAGTAGCGGGAGGACCGAGAGCAGATACGCAGTATTTT.

This chain uses TRBV11-1 with TRBJ1-1; a possible D gene is TRBD1 (6 bases). Trimming stripped 5 bases from V and 6 bases from J, with 22 bases between. This CDR3 is built from 16 residues. CDR1 and CDR2 (germline): SGHAT, FQDESV (reference sequence). Here the CDR3 reads CASSPEGDILNPEAFF. CDR3 bases: TGTGCCAGCAGCCCCGAGGGGGACATCTTAAACCCTGAAGCTTTCTTT.

V gene TRBV7-3 combines with J gene TRBJ2-1; TRBD2 might be the D (6 bases). V lost 2 bases, J lost 5 bases, and 10 bases lay in between. The CDR3 contains 14 residues. Germline CDR1 SGHTA, CDR2 FQGTGA. In nucleotides, the CDR3 is TGTGCCAGCAGCTTAGGCGGGGAAAACAATGAGCAGTTCTTC. Its protein product is CASSLGGENNEQFF.

The genes are TRBV14 and TRBJ1-1; D gene unclear. Trimming shortened V by 5 bases and J by 6 bases, and 10 bases separated the two germline ends. From germline, CDR1 is SGHDN and CDR2 FVKESK. CDR3 length: 12 amino acids. DNA for the CDR3: TGTGCCAGCAGCTTCGAGGGTGCTGAAGCTTTCTTT. It yields the protein CASSFEGAEAFF.